Listed below are T cell receptor beta chains from one sample, sequenced in a study of cytomegalovirus exposure and HLA in healthy donors. Data came from immunoSEQ multiplex PCR; TCRdb stores just in-frame clones and leaves some out. This table has around 140,000 clones, approximately 78% appearing once. Sequenced input: PBMCs. The receptors stem from a female donor in good health and CMV-seronegative. Each CDR3 is given with its conserved first and last residue. Each record gives: V gene, clone size, J gene, D gene, CDR3 DNA, CDR3 protein. The D gene is left open where the match is weak. The size entry is marked missing in some rows and otherwise reads once, few, many or a size class.

>TRBV5-4|few|TRBJ1-1|NA
TGTGCCAGCAGCTTATGGGGGGGCACTGAAGCTTTCTTT
CASSLWGGTEAFF
>TRBV30|NA|TRBJ2-3|TRBD2
TGTGCCTGGAGTGGGACTAGCGAAACAGATACGCAGTATTTT
CAWSGTSETDTQYF
>TRBV7-9|NA|TRBJ2-7|TRBD1
TGTGCCAGCAGCTGGGGGACAGGGAGCTACGAGCAGTACTTC
CASSWGTGSYEQYF
>TRBV7-9|NA|TRBJ2-1|NA
TGTGCCAGCAGCCCTCCCGACCGGGGGTTTTCCTACAATGAGCAGTTCTTC
CASSPPDRGFSYNEQFF
>TRBV9|NA|TRBJ2-2|TRBD2
TGTGCCAGCAGCGAAAGCCCAAGCGGGAGCACCGGGGAGCTGTTTTTT
CASSESPSGSTGELFF
>TRBV6-1|few|TRBJ2-1|TRBD2
TGTGCCAGCAGTGAAGGGCGGCTAGCGGGAGTCTCCTACAATGAGCAGTTCTTC
CASSEGRLAGVSYNEQFF
>TRBV7-2|once|TRBJ2-5|TRBD2
TGTGCCAGCAGCTTAGATCCTACTAGCGGTGCCCCGGGCCAAGAGACCCAGTACTTC
CASSLDPTSGAPGQETQYF
>TRBV5-3|NA|TRBJ2-2|TRBD2
TGTGCCAGACTAGCGGGAGAAAGGACCGGGGAGCTGTTTTTT
CARLAGERTGELFF
>TRBV27|NA|TRBJ2-7|NA
TGTGCCAGCAGTTTCATGACAGGTTCCTACGAGCAGTACTTC
CASSFMTGSYEQYF
>TRBV5-4|NA|TRBJ2-3|TRBD2
TGTGCCAGCAGCTTGGGTGGACTAGCTGGAGATACGCAGTATTTT
CASSLGGLAGDTQYF
>TRBV12-5|NA|TRBJ2-7|NA
TGTGCTAGTGGTTTAGGGGACGAGCAGTACTTC
CASGLGDEQYF
>TRBV5-6|NA|TRBJ2-7|TRBD1
TGTGCCAGCAGCCCTCCCGGGACAGGGTCCGCCGAGCAGTACTTC
CASSPPGTGSAEQYF
>TRBV27|NA|TRBJ2-5|NA
TGTGCCAGCAGTCCCACCCACCTTCCATGGGGAGAAACCCAGTACTTC
CASSPTHLPWGETQYF
>TRBV7-2|NA|TRBJ1-2|TRBD1
TGTGCCAGCAGCTTAGCACCGGGACAGGACTATGGCTACACCTTC
CASSLAPGQDYGYTF
>TRBV2|NA|TRBJ2-7|TRBD2
TGTGCCAGCAGTGACAGCGGGAGGGCCCTCCACGAGCAGTACTTC
CASSDSGRALHEQYF
>TRBV19|NA|TRBJ1-5|TRBD1
TGTGCCAGTAGTAAAACAGGGGTTATTGGTAGCAATCAGCCCCAGCATTTT
CASSKTGVIGSNQPQHF
>TRBV2|once|TRBJ1-2|NA
TGTGCCAGCAGTGAAGCGCTTCTGGACAGCTATGGCTACACCTTC
CASSEALLDSYGYTF
>TRBV7-9|few|TRBJ1-1|TRBD1
TGTGCCAGCAGCTTGACAGACAGGGCGAACACTGAAGCTTTCTTT
CASSLTDRANTEAFF
>TRBV7-3|few|TRBJ2-1|NA
TGTGCCAGCAGCTTAAGAGGGAGCGGGTACAATGAGCAGTTCTTC
CASSLRGSGYNEQFF
>TRBV7-6|NA|TRBJ1-3|NA
TGTGCCAGCAGCGCGGACAGCGGGGCTCACACCATATATTTT
CASSADSGAHTIYF
>TRBV7-2|NA|TRBJ1-2|NA
TGTGCCAGCAGCCCGCACACAAACTATGGCTACACCTTC
CASSPHTNYGYTF
>TRBV7-6|NA|TRBJ1-3|NA
TGTGCCAGCAGCTTAAAGGGGGGAAACACCATATATTTT
CASSLKGGNTIYF